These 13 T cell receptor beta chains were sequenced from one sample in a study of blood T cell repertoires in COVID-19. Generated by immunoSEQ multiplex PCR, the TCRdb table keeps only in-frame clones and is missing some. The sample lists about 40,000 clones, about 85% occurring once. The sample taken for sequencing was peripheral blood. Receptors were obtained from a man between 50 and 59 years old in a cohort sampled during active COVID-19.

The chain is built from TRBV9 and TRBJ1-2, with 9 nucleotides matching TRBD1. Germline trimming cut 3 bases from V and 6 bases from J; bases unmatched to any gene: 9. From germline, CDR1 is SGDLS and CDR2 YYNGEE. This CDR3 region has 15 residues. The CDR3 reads CASSAGQGDPNGYTF. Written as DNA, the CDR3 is TGTGCCAGCAGCGCGGGACAGGGAGATCCCAATGGCTACACCTTC.

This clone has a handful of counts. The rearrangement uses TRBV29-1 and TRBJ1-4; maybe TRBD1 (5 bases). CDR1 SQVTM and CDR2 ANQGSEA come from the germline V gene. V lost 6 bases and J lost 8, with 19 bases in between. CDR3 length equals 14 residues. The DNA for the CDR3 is TGCAGCGTCCGAAGGGGTCCCAACGGGGAAAAACTGTTTTTT. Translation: CSVRRGPNGEKLFF.

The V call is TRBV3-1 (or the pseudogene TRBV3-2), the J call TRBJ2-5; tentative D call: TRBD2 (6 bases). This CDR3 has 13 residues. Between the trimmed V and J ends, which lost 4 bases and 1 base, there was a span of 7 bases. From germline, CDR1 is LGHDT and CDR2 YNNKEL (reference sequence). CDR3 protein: CASSRLVQETQYF. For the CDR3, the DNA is TGTGCCAGCAGCCGACTAGTCCAAGAGACCCAGTACTTC.

The CDR3 reads CASSLGQGAGNTIYF. The CDR3 nucleotides are TGCGCCAGCAGCTTGGGGCAGGGGGCTGGAAACACCATATATTTT. The chain is built from TRBV5-1 and TRBJ1-3; TRBD1 aligns across 7 bases. The length of the CDR3 is 15 residues. After removal of 0 bases from V and 2 bases from J, the junction contained 2 bases not matched to a gene. The germline gives CDR1 SGHRS, CDR2 YFSETQ.

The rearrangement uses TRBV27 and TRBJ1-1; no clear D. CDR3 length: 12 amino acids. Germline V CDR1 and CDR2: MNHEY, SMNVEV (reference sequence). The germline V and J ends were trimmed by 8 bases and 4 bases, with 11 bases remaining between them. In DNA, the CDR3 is TGTGCCAGCTCTAAGTCGGGCACTGAAGCTTTCTTT. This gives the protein CASSKSGTEAFF.

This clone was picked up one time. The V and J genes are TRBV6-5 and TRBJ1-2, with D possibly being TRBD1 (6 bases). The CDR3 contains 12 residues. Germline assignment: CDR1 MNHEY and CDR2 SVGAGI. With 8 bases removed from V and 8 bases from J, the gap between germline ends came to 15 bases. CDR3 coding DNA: TGTGCCAGCGGCTTAAGGGGGAACGGCTACACCTTC. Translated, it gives CASGLRGNGYTF.

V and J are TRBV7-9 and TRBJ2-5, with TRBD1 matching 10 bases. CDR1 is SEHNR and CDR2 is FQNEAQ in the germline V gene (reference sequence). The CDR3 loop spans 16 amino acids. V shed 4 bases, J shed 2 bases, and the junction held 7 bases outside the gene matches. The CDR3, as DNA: TGTGCCAGCAGCTCCCGGGACAGGGGACTTCAAGAGACCCAGTACTTC. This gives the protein CASSSRDRGLQETQYF. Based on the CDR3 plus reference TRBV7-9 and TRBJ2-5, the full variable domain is DTGVSQNPRHKITKRGQNVTFRCDPISEHNRLYWYRQTLGQGPEFLTYFQNEAQLEKSRLLSDRFSAERPKGSFSTLEIQRTEQGDSAMYLCASSSRDRGLQETQYFGPGTRLLVL.

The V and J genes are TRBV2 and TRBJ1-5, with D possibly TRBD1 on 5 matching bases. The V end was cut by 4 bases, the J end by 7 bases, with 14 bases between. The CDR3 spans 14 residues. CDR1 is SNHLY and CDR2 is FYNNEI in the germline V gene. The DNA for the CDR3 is TGTGCCAGCAGTGTAGGCCGGGAGGGGCAGCCCCAGCATTTT. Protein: CASSVGREGQPQHF. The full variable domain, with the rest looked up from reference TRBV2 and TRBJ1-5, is EPEVTQTPSHQVTQMGQEVILRCVPISNHLYFYWYRQILGQKVEFLVSFYNNEISEKSEIFDDQFSVERPDGSNFTLKIRSTKLEDSAMYFCASSVGREGQPQHFGDGTRLSIL.

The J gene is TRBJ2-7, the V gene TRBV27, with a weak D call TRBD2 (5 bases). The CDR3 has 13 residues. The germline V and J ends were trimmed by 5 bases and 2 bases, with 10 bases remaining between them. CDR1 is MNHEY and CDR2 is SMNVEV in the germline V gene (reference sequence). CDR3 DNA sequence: TGTGCCAGCAGTCTAGCTCAAGCCTACGAGCAGTACTTC. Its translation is CASSLAQAYEQYF.

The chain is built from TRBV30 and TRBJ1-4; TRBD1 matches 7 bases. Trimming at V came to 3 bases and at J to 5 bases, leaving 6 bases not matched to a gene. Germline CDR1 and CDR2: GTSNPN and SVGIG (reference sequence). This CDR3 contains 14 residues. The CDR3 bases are TGTGCCTGGAGCAAACCGGGACAGAATGAAAAACTGTTTTTT. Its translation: CAWSKPGQNEKLFF. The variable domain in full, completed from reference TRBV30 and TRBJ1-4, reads SQTIHQWPATLVQPVGSPLSLECTVEGTSNPNLYWYRQAAGRGLQLLFYSVGIGQISSEVPQNLSASRPQDRQFILSSKKLLLSDSGFYLCAWSKPGQNEKLFFGSGTQLSVL.

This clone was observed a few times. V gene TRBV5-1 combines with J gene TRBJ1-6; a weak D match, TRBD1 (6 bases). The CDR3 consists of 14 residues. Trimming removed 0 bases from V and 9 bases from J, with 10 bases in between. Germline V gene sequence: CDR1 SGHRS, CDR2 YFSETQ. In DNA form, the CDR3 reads TGCGCCAGCAGCTTGGGGGACAACTCTTCACCCCTCCACTTT. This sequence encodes CASSLGDNSSPLHF. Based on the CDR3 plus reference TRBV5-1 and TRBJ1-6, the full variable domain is KAGVTQTPRYLIKTRGQQVTLSCSPISGHRSVSWYQQTPGQGLQFLFEYFSETQRNKGNFPGRFSGRQFSNSRSEMNVSTLELGDSALYLCASSLGDNSSPLHFGNGTRLTVT.

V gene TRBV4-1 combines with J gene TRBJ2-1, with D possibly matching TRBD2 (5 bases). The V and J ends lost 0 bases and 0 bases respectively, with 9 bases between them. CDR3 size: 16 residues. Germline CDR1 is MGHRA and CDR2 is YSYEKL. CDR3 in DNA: TGCGCCAGCAGCCAAGAAGCGGATAGCTCCTACAATGAGCAGTTCTTC. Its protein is CASSQEADSSYNEQFF.

The CDR3 DNA reads as TGTGCCAGCAGTTTGGGGCGGGGTCCAGGCAGGGAGCTGTTTTTT. Translated: CASSLGRGPGRELFF. The chain has TRBV28 and TRBJ2-2, with a tentative D call TRBD2 (6 bases). Germline lookup yields CDR1 MDHEN and CDR2 SYDVKM. This CDR3 is built from 15 residues. Trimming left V 3 bases short and J 9 bases short, with 17 bases between.